This T cell receptor (beta chain) was identified in a study of early T cells in non-severe SARS-CoV-2 infection. Study summary: Bulk RNA isolated from unsorted whole blood underwent sequencing; chains were not paired. Study results and caveats: There was a bias toward anti-spike CD8 responses in VDJdb matching, which missed private and CD4 specificities.

As for this clonotype: Its matching antigen is unknown.

The TCR library protocol was used to attach unique molecular identifiers. These identifiers were attached to individual cDNA molecules. Each CDR3 protein is one row after TCRdb ran MiXCR on the 5' RACE reads. The top ten hold roughly 6.4% of the sample, which has around 84,000 distinct CDR3 sequences, 13% to 15% seen once. The germline gives CDR1 MNHEY, CDR2 SMNVEV (reference sequence). V lost 4 bases and J 4 bases, leaving 13 bases between the germline ends. The CDR3 spans 14 residues. Source material: whole blood. The receptor was derived from an adult who was a healthcare worker with PCR-confirmed SARS-CoV-2 infection or an uninfected control (not recorded which). The chain uses TRBV27 and TRBJ2-5, with TRBD2 as a possible D gene (6 bases). CDR3: CASSSISGAETQYF. CDR3 nucleotide sequence: TGTGCCAGCAGTTCGATTAGCGGAGCAGAGACCCAGTACTTC.